A single sample gave rise to the 8 T cell receptor beta chains below, sequenced in a study of CD8+ T cells in alopecia areata. cDNA prepared by RNA extraction and subsequent reverse transcription served as the template for sequencing. This table comes from immunoSEQ multiplex PCR, and its TCRdb copy is limited to in-frame clones, with some not included. In the table there are 55,000 to 75,000 clones, approximately 45% of which are singletons. The sample was CD8+ T cells sorted from blood, taken at week 0. These receptors came from a human donor with alopecia areata.

This chain links TRBV27 with TRBJ2-7; 8 positions agree with TRBD2. Germline values: CDR1 MNHEY, CDR2 SMNVEV (reference sequence). The CDR3 spans 13 residues. Germline trimming cut 5 bases from V and 10 bases from J; bases unmatched to any gene: 10. CDR3 DNA: TGTGCCAGCAGTCCTGGACTAGCTTTAGGACAGTACTTC. Its translation is CASSPGLALGQYF.

This clone was recorded once. J is TRBJ2-3 and V is TRBV9; D is ambiguous. V lost 4 bases and J lost 1, with 13 bases in between. This CDR3 has 15 amino acids. Germline values: CDR1 SGDLS, CDR2 YYNGEE. The CDR3, as DNA: TGTGCCAGCAGCCTCGGCGGTTCGCGCACAGATACGCAGTATTTT. Translated: CASSLGGSRTDTQYF.

This clone was recorded only once. The rearrangement links TRBV30 to TRBJ2-7; perhaps TRBD2 as D (6 bases). Germline values: CDR1 GTSNPN, CDR2 SVGIG (reference sequence). Trimming stripped 1 base from V and 4 bases from J, with 17 bases between. The CDR3 runs 15 residues. DNA for the CDR3: TGTGCCTGGAGTGGGGGAGCGACCGGGGGTTACGAGCAGTACTTC. Protein product: CAWSGGATGGYEQYF.

V gene TRBV18 combines with J gene TRBJ1-5; D is ambiguous. V lost 3 bases and J 9 bases, leaving 12 bases between the germline ends. Germline CDR1 and CDR2: KGHSH and LQKENI. The CDR3 is made up of 13 amino acids. CDR3 region: CASSPPEIGPQHF. The DNA for the CDR3 is TGTGCCAGCTCACCTCCTGAGATCGGGCCCCAGCATTTT.

This clone has more than one count but fewer than ten. Written as DNA, the CDR3 is TGTGCCAGCGGGTTAATCGGGCTCACAGATACGCAGTATTTT. It encodes CASGLIGLTDTQYF. The chain has TRBV19 and TRBJ2-3; unclear D gene. V was shortened by 9 bases and J by 2 bases, with 15 bases between the two germline ends. CDR1 and CDR2 from the germline V gene are LNHDA and SQIVND (reference sequence). The CDR3 is made up of 14 amino acids.

The chain links TRBV9 to TRBJ1-4; D is unresolved. CDR1 is SGDLS and CDR2 is YYNGEE in the germline V gene. The V end was cut by 2 bases, the J end by 7 bases, with 9 bases between. The CDR3 is 13 amino acids. Here the CDR3 DNA reads TGTGCCAGCAGCGTGGGTGGAGGTGAAAAACTGTTTTTT. Its protein product is CASSVGGGEKLFF. The variable domain in full, completed from reference TRBV9 and TRBJ1-4, reads DSGVTQTPKHLITATGQRVTLRCSPRSGDLSVYWYQQSLDQGLQFLIQYYNGEERAKGNILERFSAQQFPDLHSELNLSSLELGDSALYFCASSVGGGEKLFFGSGTQLSVL.

The chain uses TRBV19 and TRBJ2-7; 7 positions match TRBD1. This CDR3 contains 16 residues. CDR1 is LNHDA and CDR2 is SQIVND in the germline V gene (reference sequence). With 3 bases clipped from V and 3 bases from J, the junction kept 11 bases outside the gene matches. The CDR3 spells CASSMGRDSLLYEQYF. The CDR3 nucleotides are TGTGCCAGTAGTATGGGCCGGGACAGTCTACTCTACGAGCAGTACTTC.

The rearrangement uses TRBV29-1 and TRBJ2-2, with 12 bases matching TRBD2. In germline, CDR1 is SQVTM, CDR2 ANQGSEA. CDR3 length: 14 amino acids. V shed 7 bases, J shed 5 bases, and the junction held 5 bases outside the gene matches. The CDR3 bases are TGCAGCGGGGTGACTAGCGGGAGAACCGGGGAGCTGTTTTTT. Its translation is CSGVTSGRTGELFF.